This TCR beta chain was recovered during a study of shared clonotypes between healthy human individuals. Points from the study as a whole: The expectation was that sequencing depth would affect clonotype sharing among donors. Non-shared clonotypes had lower generation probabilities than those shared by all four donors.

A word on this clone: What it binds is unknown.

Genomic DNA belonging to each subset was distributed in equal measure over several immunoSEQ plates. Profiled with immunoSEQ multiplex PCR; TCRdb holds only in-frame clones, not every one. This sample has roughly 700,000 clones, with about 90% found just once. The CD8 memory sample joined CD45RO+ cells and CCR7-negative CD45RA+ cells. V lost 6 bases, J lost 4 bases, and 9 bases stayed unmatched. Germline CDR1 reads SNHLY; CDR2 reads FYNNEI. The CDR3 runs 15 residues. This receptor was taken from a man younger than 30 in good health. Some clones in this sample may be carry-over from other donors' samples. The sequenced sample consisted of memory CD8+ T cells from PBMCs. Subset here: CD45RO+ cells pooled with CCR7-negative TemRA cells. The chain carries TRBV2 and TRBJ2-7; TRBD1 agrees at 10 bases. CDR3 nucleotide sequence: TGTGCCAGCAGGAGGGGGACAGGGGTCGGGTACGAGCAGTACTTC. It encodes CASRRGTGVGYEQYF.